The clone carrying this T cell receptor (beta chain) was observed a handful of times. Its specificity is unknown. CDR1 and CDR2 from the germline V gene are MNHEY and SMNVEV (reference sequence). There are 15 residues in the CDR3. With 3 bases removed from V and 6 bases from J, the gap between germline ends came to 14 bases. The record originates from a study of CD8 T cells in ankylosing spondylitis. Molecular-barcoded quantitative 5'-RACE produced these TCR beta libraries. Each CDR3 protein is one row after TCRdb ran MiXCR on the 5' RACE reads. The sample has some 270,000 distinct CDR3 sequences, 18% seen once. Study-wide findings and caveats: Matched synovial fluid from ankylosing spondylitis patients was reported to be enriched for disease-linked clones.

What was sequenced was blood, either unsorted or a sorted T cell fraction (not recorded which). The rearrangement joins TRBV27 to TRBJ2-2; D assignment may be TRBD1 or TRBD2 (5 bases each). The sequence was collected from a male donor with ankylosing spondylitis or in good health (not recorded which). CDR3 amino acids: CASSFGLARAGELFF. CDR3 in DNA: TGTGCCAGCAGTTTCGGCCTAGCCAGGGCCGGGGAGCTGTTTTTT.